The clone carrying this T cell receptor (beta chain) was seen a few times. Its antigen is not identified. The germline CDR1 and CDR2 sequences are LNHDA and SQIVND (reference sequence). The CDR3 totals 15 residues. V lost 6 bases and J lost 3, with 17 bases in between. TCRdb recomputed clones from the PCR reads via MiXCR. The sample carries roughly 20,000 clones, around 33% recorded once. This record belongs to a study of metastatic and nonmetastatic thyroid tumors. Study in general: Across blood and tumor or nodule tissue, repertoires from malignant and benign thyroid patients were compared with one another. Points from the study as a whole: Versus benign nodules, malignant thyroid tumors reportedly had significantly higher TCR beta diversity, in blood and tumor.

Nobody among the patients had been given any treatment before thyroid surgery. Material for sequencing was tumor tissue. This chain links TRBV19 with TRBJ1-2; no clear D. This receptor was identified in a female donor with papillary thyroid cancer or a benign thyroid nodule (not recorded which). Some clones in this sample may be carry-over from other donors' samples. CDR3 DNA sequence: TGTGCCAGTAGACCCTCCGATTGGGGTCACTATGGCTACACCTTC. It encodes CASRPSDWGHYGYTF.